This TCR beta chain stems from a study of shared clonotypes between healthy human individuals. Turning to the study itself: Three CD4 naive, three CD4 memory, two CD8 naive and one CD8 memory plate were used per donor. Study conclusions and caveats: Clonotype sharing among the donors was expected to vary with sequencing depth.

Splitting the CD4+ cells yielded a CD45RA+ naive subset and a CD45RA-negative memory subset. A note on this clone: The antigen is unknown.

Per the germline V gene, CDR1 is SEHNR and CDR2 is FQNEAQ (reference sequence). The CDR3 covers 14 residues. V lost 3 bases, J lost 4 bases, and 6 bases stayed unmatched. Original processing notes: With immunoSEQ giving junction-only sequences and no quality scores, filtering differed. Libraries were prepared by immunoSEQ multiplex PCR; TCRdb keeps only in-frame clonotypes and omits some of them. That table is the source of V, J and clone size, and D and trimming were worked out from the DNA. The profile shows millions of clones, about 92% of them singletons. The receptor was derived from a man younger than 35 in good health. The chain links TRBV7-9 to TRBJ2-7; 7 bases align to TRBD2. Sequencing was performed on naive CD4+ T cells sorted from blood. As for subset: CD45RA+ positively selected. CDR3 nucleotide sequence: TGTGCCAGCAGCTTTGGCGGGAGCAAGTACGAGCAGTACTTC. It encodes CASSFGGSKYEQYF. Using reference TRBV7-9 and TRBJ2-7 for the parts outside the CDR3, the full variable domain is DTGVSQNPRHKITKRGQNVTFRCDPISEHNRLYWYRQTLGQGPEFLTYFQNEAQLEKSRLLSDRFSAERPKGSFSTLEIQRTEQGDSAMYLCASSFGGSKYEQYFGPGTRLTVT.